This is a list of T cell receptor beta chains from one sample in a study of STAT3 mutations in large granular lymphocyte leukemia. The data were produced by immunoSEQ multiplex PCR, yet TCRdb's version contains in-frame clones alone and is incomplete. The data contain approximately 31,000 clones, more than 75% of them singletons. The sequenced material came from peripheral blood mononuclear cells. The receptors were gathered from a man between 60 and 75 years old with T-cell large granular lymphocyte leukemia. Some clones in this sample may be carry-over from other donors' samples. The CDR3 runs from the conserved cysteine through the conserved F or W. A D gene is named only where the DNA matches it firmly. Not all rows give a size; the values are once, few, many and, for expanded clones, a class.

D: TRBD2; length: 15; J: TRBJ2-1; V: TRBV29-1; size: .; CDR3: CSVEGIAGAYNEQFF; DNA: TGCAGCGTTGAGGGTATAGCGGGAGCATACAATGAGCAGTTCTTC
D: TRBD2; length: 15; J: TRBJ2-3; V: TRBV7-9; size: .; CDR3: CASSFSSGIGDTQYF; DNA: TGTGCCAGCAGCTTCTCAAGCGGGATTGGGGATACGCAGTATTTT
D: .; length: 11; J: TRBJ2-7; V: TRBV30; size: .; CDR3: CAWSEKREQYF; DNA: TGTGCCTGGAGTGAGAAGAGGGAGCAGTACTTC
D: .; length: 15; J: TRBJ2-5; V: TRBV29-1; size: .; CDR3: CSARGGAASQETQYF; DNA: TGCAGCGCCCGAGGGGGGGCGGCTTCTCAAGAGACCCAGTACTTC
D: TRBD2; length: 16; J: TRBJ2-5; V: TRBV9; size: .; CDR3: CASSVGGLAGQETQYF; DNA: TGTGCCAGCAGCGTAGGGGGACTAGCGGGACAAGAGACCCAGTACTTC
D: .; length: 15; J: TRBJ2-7; V: TRBV9; size: once; CDR3: CASSVGSTVPYEQYF; DNA: TGTGCCAGCAGCGTAGGCTCAACGGTCCCCTACGAGCAGTACTTC
D: .; length: 13; J: TRBJ2-7; V: TRBV7-8; size: .; CDR3: CASSSLTDYEQYF; DNA: TGTGCCAGCAGCTCCCTGACAGACTACGAGCAGTACTTC
D: TRBD2; length: 14; J: TRBJ2-7; V: TRBV11-1; size: .; CDR3: CASRPGTSWGEQYF; DNA: TGTGCCAGCAGACCCGGGACTAGCTGGGGGGAGCAGTACTTC
D: .; length: 14; J: TRBJ2-3; V: TRBV11-2; size: .; CDR3: CASSYDVRGDTQYF; DNA: TGTGCCAGCAGCTATGATGTGAGGGGAGATACGCAGTATTTT
D: .; length: 15; J: TRBJ1-2; V: TRBV5-1; size: .; CDR3: CASSLEGGVVDGYTF; DNA: TGCGCCAGCAGCCTCGAGGGGGGAGTCGTCGATGGCTACACCTTC
D: TRBD2; length: 14; J: TRBJ2-5; V: TRBV5-1; size: .; CDR3: CASNPGLAGETQYF; DNA: TGCGCCAGCAACCCGGGACTAGCTGGAGAGACCCAGTACTTC
D: TRBD1; length: 14; J: TRBJ1-2; V: TRBV6-1; size: few; CDR3: CASSPQGRIYGYTF; DNA: TGTGCCAGCAGCCCACAGGGGAGGATCTATGGCTACACCTTC
D: .; length: 14; J: TRBJ1-1; V: TRBV4-2; size: .; CDR3: CASKPLRQELEAFF; DNA: TGTGCCAGCAAACCCCTTAGGCAGGAACTTGAAGCTTTCTTT
D: .; length: 13; J: TRBJ2-1; V: TRBV11-3; size: .; CDR3: CASSLMTRDEQFF; DNA: TGTGCCAGCAGCTTAATGACTAGGGATGAGCAGTTCTTC
D: .; length: 13; J: TRBJ2-4; V: TRBV2; size: .; CDR3: CASIIGAKNIQYF; DNA: TGTGCCAGCATCATCGGAGCCAAAAACATTCAGTACTTC
D: .; length: 17; J: TRBJ2-7; V: TRBV11-2; size: .; CDR3: CASSLGPGLQDSYEQYF; DNA: TGTGCCAGCAGCTTAGGACCCGGACTTCAAGACTCCTACGAGCAGTACTTC
D: .; length: 14; J: TRBJ1-2; V: TRBV19; size: .; CDR3: CASRGVGGINGYTF; DNA: TGTGCCAGTAGAGGGGTAGGAGGGATCAATGGCTACACCTTC
D: .; length: 13; J: TRBJ1-2; V: TRBV5-4; size: .; CDR3: CASSPDSNYGYTF; DNA: TGTGCCAGCAGCCCGGACAGCAACTATGGCTACACCTTC
D: .; length: 13; J: TRBJ1-2; V: TRBV13; size: .; CDR3: CASSLHIGYGYTF; DNA: TGTGCCAGCAGCTTGCACATTGGCTATGGCTACACCTTC
D: .; length: 14; J: TRBJ2-7; V: TRBV7-9; size: .; CDR3: CASSPTGASPEQYF; DNA: TGTGCCAGCAGCCCGACGGGAGCCTCACCCGAGCAGTACTTC
D: .; length: 13; J: TRBJ2-5; V: TRBV18; size: .; CDR3: CASSATPDGTQYF; DNA: TGTGCCAGCTCAGCTACACCAGACGGGACCCAGTACTTC
D: .; length: 15; J: TRBJ1-5; V: TRBV30; size: .; CDR3: CAWSGPGGTYQPQHF; DNA: TGTGCCTGGAGTGGCCCCGGGGGGACGTATCAGCCCCAGCATTTT
D: TRBD2; length: 14; J: TRBJ2-1; V: TRBV7-9; size: .; CDR3: CASSSSGSFFEQFF; DNA: TGTGCCAGCAGCTCTAGCGGGAGCTTTTTTGAGCAGTTCTTC
D: .; length: 13; J: TRBJ1-5; V: TRBV29-1; size: .; CDR3: CSVQLGGNQPQHF; DNA: TGCAGCGTCCAACTGGGCGGGAATCAGCCCCAGCATTTT
D: .; length: 13; J: TRBJ1-1; V: TRBV4-3; size: .; CDR3: CASSQDEGLEAFF; DNA: TGCGCCAGCAGCCAAGATGAAGGATTAGAAGCTTTCTTT
D: .; length: 16; J: TRBJ2-2; V: TRBV7-3; size: few; CDR3: CASSSPGGEPTGELFF; DNA: TGTGCCAGCAGCTCCCCCGGGGGAGAACCCACCGGGGAGCTGTTTTTT
D: .; length: 14; J: TRBJ2-5; V: TRBV7-9; size: .; CDR3: CASSLEINSQTQYF; DNA: TGTGCCAGCAGCTTAGAAATTAACAGCCAGACCCAGTACTTC
D: .; length: 13; J: TRBJ1-1; V: TRBV7-9; size: .; CDR3: CASSRRQNTEAFF; DNA: TGTGCCAGCAGCCGACGACAGAACACTGAAGCTTTCTTT
D: TRBD2; length: 16; J: TRBJ2-7; V: TRBV28; size: few; CDR3: CASSLLLAGGTYEQYF; DNA: TGTGCCAGCAGTTTATTACTAGCGGGAGGAACCTACGAGCAGTACTTC